A selection of T cell receptor beta chains follows, all from one sample in a study of blood T cell repertoires in COVID-19. Generated by immunoSEQ multiplex PCR, the TCRdb table keeps only in-frame clones and is missing some. The table shows about 330,000 clones, with around nine tenths occurring only once. The source material was PBMCs or T cells enriched from blood (not recorded which). These receptors were taken from a woman in her thirties who had recovered from COVID-19. Each CDR3 is given with its conserved first and last residue. D genes are given only for firm matches. Expanded clones are given a class, and other clones once, few, many or no size at all.

size	V	J	D	DNA	CDR3
.	TRBV30	TRBJ1-6	.	TGTGCCTGGAGTGTCGGGGGGCTGATGAATAATTCACCCCTCCACTTT	CAWSVGGLMNNSPLHF
.	TRBV9	TRBJ1-6	TRBD1	TGTGCCAGCAGCCCCGGGACAGGGACCTCACCCCTCCACTTT	CASSPGTGTSPLHF
few	TRBV6-5	TRBJ2-7	.	TGTGCCAGCAGCCATATACAGGGCGACGAGCAGTACTTC	CASSHIQGDEQYF
.	TRBV19	TRBJ1-2	TRBD1	TGTGCCAGTAGGGTTGACAGGGGATTAGATGGCTACACCTTC	CASRVDRGLDGYTF
.	TRBV2	TRBJ1-2	TRBD1	TGTGCCAGCAGTTCCCTAGGGGGCAACTATGGCTACACCTTC	CASSSLGGNYGYTF
.	TRBV5-4	TRBJ1-2	.	TGTGCCAGCAGCTTCCCGCCCGACAGTGTCTATGGCTACACCTTC	CASSFPPDSVYGYTF
.	TRBV11-3	TRBJ2-2	TRBD2	TGTGCCAGCAGCTTAAAGCGGGGGAACACCGGGGAGCTGTTTTTT	CASSLKRGNTGELFF
.	TRBV6-5	TRBJ2-7	.	TGTGCCAGCACACCAACAGGGCCTCCTTTCGAGCAGTACTTC	CASTPTGPPFEQYF
.	TRBV3-1/TRBV3-2	TRBJ1-2	.	TGTGCCAGCAGCTCAGTCCTACAGGGTCGAGATGGCTACACCTTC	CASSSVLQGRDGYTF
.	TRBV6-5	TRBJ1-1	.	TGTGCCAGCAGTTACGGCGGGGGCACTGAAGCTTTCTTT	CASSYGGGTEAFF
.	TRBV9	TRBJ2-2	.	TGTGCCAGCAGGGAAAGTGAGGTCCACACCGGGGAGCTGTTTTTT	CASRESEVHTGELFF
.	TRBV19	TRBJ1-2	TRBD1	TGTGCCAGTAGTATAGAGGTCAACAGGGGGACCTCTAACTATGGCTACACCTTC	CASSIEVNRGTSNYGYTF
.	TRBV25-1	TRBJ1-6	.	TGTGCCAGCAGTGAATATGGTAACAGGGTAAATTCACCCCTCCACTTT	CASSEYGNRVNSPLHF
.	TRBV11-2	TRBJ2-7	TRBD2	TGTGCCAGCAGCCCAACCCTGGGACTAGCGGAAACCTACGAGCAGTACTTC	CASSPTLGLAETYEQYF
.	TRBV6-5	TRBJ1-4	TRBD1	TGTGCCAGCAGCTGGGACAGCCCCTTTGGACTGTTTTTT	CASSWDSPFGLFF
.	TRBV3-1/TRBV3-2	TRBJ2-1	TRBD2	TGTGCCAGCAGCCAAGAACCGGGGGGAGTATCCTACAATGAGCAGTTCTTC	CASSQEPGGVSYNEQFF
.	TRBV5-5	TRBJ2-3	TRBD2	TGTGCCAGCAGCTTGGTGCGGGGGGGCCATAGTACAGATACGCAGTATTTT	CASSLVRGGHSTDTQYF
.	TRBV21-1	TRBJ2-2	.	TGTGCCAGCAGCAAAGGAGGCGCCACCGGGGAGCTGTTTTTT	CASSKGGATGELFF
.	TRBV25-1	TRBJ1-5	.	TGTGCCAGCAGTGCGCAGGGCAATAGCAATCAGCCCCAGCATTTT	CASSAQGNSNQPQHF
.	TRBV7-8	TRBJ2-1	TRBD2	TGTGCCAGCAGCCACGACTGGGGGAGGGACAATGAGCAGTTCTTC	CASSHDWGRDNEQFF
.	TRBV4-1	TRBJ2-1	TRBD2	TGCGCCAGCAGCCAAGAAGCGGGGGCCTACAATGAGCAGTTCTTC	CASSQEAGAYNEQFF
.	TRBV27	TRBJ2-1	TRBD1	TGTGCCAGCAGTTGGGACAGGGCGTCCAATGAGCAGTTCTTC	CASSWDRASNEQFF
.	TRBV27	TRBJ1-4	.	TGTGCCAGCAGTCCGACCCGTGGAAGGGGGTTCGTCTCGGTGGGTGAAAAACTGTTTTTT	CASSPTRGRGFVSVGEKLFF
.	TRBV7-9	TRBJ1-2	.	TGTGCCAGCAGCCCCCGCAGCTATGGCTACACCTTC	CASSPRSYGYTF
.	TRBV30	TRBJ1-1	TRBD1	TGTGCCTGGATACGGATCGCGGGACAGGGCCTCGGGAACACTGAAGCTTTCTTT	CAWIRIAGQGLGNTEAFF
few	TRBV20-1	TRBJ1-1	.	TGCAGTGCTAGTTTACAGCTTCTGAACACTGAAGCTTTCTTT	CSASLQLLNTEAFF
.	TRBV7-6	TRBJ2-1	TRBD1	TGTGCCAGCAGCTTCCAGGGGGACTCCTACAATGAGCAGTTCTTC	CASSFQGDSYNEQFF
once	TRBV19	TRBJ1-5	.	TGTGCCAGTAGTATAAGAGGAGACGGAGCTCAGCCCCAGCATTTT	CASSIRGDGAQPQHF
.	TRBV6-5	TRBJ2-5	TRBD1	TGTGCCAGCAGACGGGACAGCCAAGAGACCCAGTACTTC	CASRRDSQETQYF
.	TRBV20-1	TRBJ1-4	.	TGCAGTGCTAGAGAGAGTGAAAAACTGTTTTTT	CSARESEKLFF
.	TRBV19	TRBJ1-5	TRBD1	TGTGCCAGTAGTATATTTTCAGGGGGCGGACATCAGCCCCAGCATTTT	CASSIFSGGGHQPQHF
few	TRBV5-1	TRBJ1-6	.	TGCGCCAGCAGCCCGGGAGGGAGCTCCTATAATTCACCCCTCCACTTT	CASSPGGSSYNSPLHF
.	TRBV23-1	TRBJ1-4	TRBD1	TGCGCCAGCAGTCACAAAAGGACAGGGGACAATGAAAAACTGTTTTTT	CASSHKRTGDNEKLFF
.	TRBV2	TRBJ2-7	TRBD1	TGTGCCAGCAGTGGGGGGCAGGGGGCCTCCTACGAGCAGTACTTC	CASSGGQGASYEQYF
few	TRBV27	TRBJ2-7	.	TGTGCCAGCAAAACCGCTCCAGGGTACGAGCAGTACTTC	CASKTAPGYEQYF
.	TRBV3-1/TRBV3-2	TRBJ1-1	.	TGTGCCAGCAGCCAGACAGTAAGGAACACTGAAGCTTTCTTT	CASSQTVRNTEAFF
once	TRBV30	TRBJ1-1	.	TGTGCCTGGAGTGGTCCCAACAGATTGAACACTGAAGCTTTCTTT	CAWSGPNRLNTEAFF
few	TRBV18	TRBJ1-3	.	TGTGCCAGCTCACGAAACCGGGACAAAGGAAACACCATATATTTT	CASSRNRDKGNTIYF
.	TRBV29-1	TRBJ2-7	.	TGCAGCGTTGAAGTCGACAGACCCTACGAGCAGTACTTC	CSVEVDRPYEQYF
.	TRBV21-1	TRBJ1-2	.	TGTGCCAGCAGCAAAGCGGAGAGGACAGCCTATGGCTACACCTTC	CASSKAERTAYGYTF
.	TRBV3-1/TRBV3-2	TRBJ1-4	.	TGTGCCAGCAGCCAAGATCCGAAGGGAGCTTATAATGAAAAACTGTTTTTT	CASSQDPKGAYNEKLFF
.	TRBV18	TRBJ1-1	.	TGTGCCAGCACAACACAGGGAGGGTCTGAAGCTTTCTTT	CASTTQGGSEAFF
.	TRBV5-1	TRBJ1-6	.	TGCGCCAGCAGCTTGCGCCCTTTAAGAACCAGAATGGATTCACCCCTCCACTTT	CASSLRPLRTRMDSPLHF
.	TRBV5-4	TRBJ1-2	.	TGTGCCAGCAGCCGACCAGACAGCAACTATGGCTACACCTTC	CASSRPDSNYGYTF